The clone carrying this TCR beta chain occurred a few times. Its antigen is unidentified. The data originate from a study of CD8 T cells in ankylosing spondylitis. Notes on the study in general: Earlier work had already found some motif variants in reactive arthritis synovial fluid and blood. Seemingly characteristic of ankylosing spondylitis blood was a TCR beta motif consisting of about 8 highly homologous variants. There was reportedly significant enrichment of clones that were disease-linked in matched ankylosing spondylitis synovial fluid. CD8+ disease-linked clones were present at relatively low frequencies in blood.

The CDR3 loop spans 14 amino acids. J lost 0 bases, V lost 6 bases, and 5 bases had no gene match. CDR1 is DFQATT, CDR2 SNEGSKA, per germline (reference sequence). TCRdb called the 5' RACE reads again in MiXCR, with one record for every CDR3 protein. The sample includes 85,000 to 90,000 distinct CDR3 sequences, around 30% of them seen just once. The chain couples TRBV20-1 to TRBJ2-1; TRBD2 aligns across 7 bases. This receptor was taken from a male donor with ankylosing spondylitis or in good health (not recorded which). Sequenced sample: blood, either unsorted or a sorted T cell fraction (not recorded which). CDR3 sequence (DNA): TGCAGTGCCACGCGGGGGAGCTCCTACAATGAGCAGTTCTTC. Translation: CSATRGSSYNEQFF.